The entry that follows covers one T cell receptor beta chain sequence. The V end was cut by 5 bases, the J end by 0 bases, with 14 bases between. CDR1 is SGHTA and CDR2 is FQGNSA in the germline V gene. The CDR3 consists of 15 residues. This sample is part of a study of memory CD4+ T cells and cytomegalovirus serostatus. Study overall: Of the healthy Belgian adults, eight or nine were CMV seropositive and 24 seronegative.

The sort gate was single viable CD3+CD4+CD8-CD45RO+ cells for memory CD4+ T cells. CMV serostatus came from serum IgG against pp150, pp28, p38, p52. Data came from immunoSEQ multiplex PCR; TCRdb stores just in-frame clones and leaves some out. The sample yields around 99,000 clones, 75% to 90% seen once. The chain joins TRBV7-2 to TRBJ2-7, with D possibly matching TRBD2 (5 bases). Material: memory CD4+ T cells from blood. The source is an adult in good health and CMV-seropositive. In DNA form, the CDR3 reads TGTGCCAGCAGCGTGACTACCCTGAGCTCCTACGAGCAGTACTTC. It specifies CASSVTTLSSYEQYF.